One and the same sample provided the 13 T cell receptor beta chains below, sequenced in a study of T-cell memory formation after mild COVID-19. In TCRdb, the 5' RACE reads were re-called with MiXCR into one record per CDR3 protein. The sample shows 85,000 to 120,000 distinct CDR3 sequences, around 12% of them seen only once. Sequenced material: PBMCs or a T cell subset sorted from them (not recorded which). These receptors were collected from an adult woman who had mild COVID-19 (a few samples of this study predate the infection). Cell type and time point are not known.

This chain joins TRBV15 and TRBJ2-7; D may be TRBD2 (5 bases). The CDR3 runs to 20 residues. V was trimmed by 0 bases and J by 2 bases, leaving 26 bases between them. Germline CDR1 is LNHNV and CDR2 is YYDKDF (reference sequence). The chain's CDR3 is CATSRDIVPWSKTGTYEQYF. In nucleotides, the CDR3 is TGTGCCACCAGCAGAGATATAGTACCATGGAGCAAGACGGGGACCTACGAGCAGTACTTC.

The rearrangement joins TRBV5-1 to TRBJ2-7; D is perhaps TRBD1 (6 bases). This CDR3 spans 14 amino acids. Germline V gene lookup returns CDR1 SGHRS and CDR2 YFSETQ. Trimming shortened V by 2 bases and J by 5 bases, and 14 bases separated the two germline ends. Here the CDR3 reads CASSFGQGTDEQYF. Written as DNA, the CDR3 is TGCGCCAGCAGCTTCGGGCAGGGGACGGACGAGCAGTACTTC.

The chain joins TRBV27 to TRBJ2-2, with D possibly matching TRBD2 (6 bases). This CDR3 has 13 amino acids. Germline V lookup: CDR1 MNHEY, CDR2 SMNVEV (reference sequence). The V gene lost 3 bases and the J gene lost 6 bases, with 8 bases spanning the gap. The CDR3 loop reads CASSFWGAGELFF. DNA of the CDR3: TGTGCCAGCAGTTTCTGGGGGGCCGGGGAGCTGTTTTTT.

This chain joins TRBV3-1 and TRBJ2-2; 9 bases align to TRBD2. The CDR3 runs to 16 residues. Germline values: CDR1 LGHDT, CDR2 YNNKEL (reference sequence). With V trimmed by 0 bases and J by 6 bases, 5 bases remained unmatched. CDR3 in amino acids: CASSQDPSGEAGELFF. CDR3 nucleotide sequence: TGTGCCAGCAGCCAAGACCCTAGCGGGGAGGCCGGGGAGCTGTTTTTT.

The rearrangement links TRBV5-6 to TRBJ2-7; 9 bases are shared with TRBD1. CDR1 and CDR2 (germline): SGHDT, YYEEEE. CDR3 size: 16 residues. The junction had 15 bases not matched to a gene; V was cut back by 7 bases and J by 4 bases. CDR3 coding DNA: TGTGCCAGCTCGACCCCTCCGGGACAGGGTCTGTACGAGCAGTACTTC. As protein: CASSTPPGQGLYEQYF. Full variable domain (rest looked up from reference TRBV5-6 and TRBJ2-7): DAGVTQSPTHLIKTRGQQVTLRCSPKSGHDTVSWYQQALGQGPQFIFQYYEEEERQRGNFPDRFSGHQFPNYSSELNVNALLLGDSALYLCASSTPPGQGLYEQYFGPGTRLTVT.

Only a few counts were recorded for this clonotype. DNA of the CDR3: TGTGCCAGCACCTCCCCGGGGGAAGCCAAAAACATTCAGTACTTC. Its protein is CASTSPGEAKNIQYF. This chain joins TRBV7-2 and TRBJ2-4, with a weak D call TRBD2 (6 bases). Between the trimmed V and J ends, which lost 7 bases and 0 bases, there was a span of 13 bases. The CDR3 has 15 residues. CDR1 SGHTA and CDR2 FQGNSA come from the germline V gene. Drawing the rest from reference TRBV7-2 and TRBJ2-4, the complete variable domain is GAGVSQSPSNKVTEKGKDVELRCDPISGHTALYWYRQSLGQGLEFLIYFQGNSAPDKSGLPSDRFSAERTGGSVSTLTIQRTQQEDSAVYLCASTSPGEAKNIQYFGAGTRLSVL.

About this clonotype: A read error may explain this, as a much larger clone is one base away. The chain is built from TRBV6-4 and TRBJ2-3; 8 positions agree with TRBD2. The CDR3 runs 15 residues. The germline gives CDR1 MRHNA, CDR2 SNTAGT. CDR3 loop: CDSSDSSGSTDTQYF. CDR3 coding DNA: TGTGACAGCAGTGACTCTAGCGGGAGCACAGATACGCAGTATTTT.

The chain joins TRBV7-3 to TRBJ2-1; D gene uncertain. The V end lost 5 bases, the J end lost 2 bases, and 16 bases lay between the germline ends. Germline V gene sequence: CDR1 SGHTA, CDR2 FQGTGA. The CDR3 covers 16 residues. The CDR3 DNA reads TGTGCCAGCAGCGAATCAGGCACTACCGCCTACAATGAGCAGTTCTTC. Its protein product is CASSESGTTAYNEQFF. Combining the CDR3 with reference TRBV7-3 and TRBJ2-1 gives the whole variable domain GAGVSQTPSNKVTEKGKYVELRCDPISGHTALYWYRQSLGQGPEFLIYFQGTGAADDSGLPNDRFFAVRPEGSVSTLKIQRTERGDSAVYLCASSESGTTAYNEQFFGPGTRLTVL.

The CDR3 here is CASSSTASDTQYF. The CDR3 DNA reads TGTGCCAGCAGCTCGACAGCTTCAGATACGCAGTATTTT. The chain is built from TRBV5-6 and TRBJ2-3; a weak D match, TRBD1 (5 bases). The CDR3 loop spans 13 amino acids. The germline CDR1 and CDR2 sequences are SGHDT and YYEEEE. The V end was cut by 3 bases, the J end by 4 bases, with 9 bases between. Based on the CDR3 plus reference TRBV5-6 and TRBJ2-3, the full variable domain is DAGVTQSPTHLIKTRGQQVTLRCSPKSGHDTVSWYQQALGQGPQFIFQYYEEEERQRGNFPDRFSGHQFPNYSSELNVNALLLGDSALYLCASSSTASDTQYFGPGTRLTVL.

A few counts support this clonotype. The chain employs TRBV5-1 and TRBJ1-5; D remains unclear. The CDR3 consists of 13 residues. Trimming pared 1 base from V and 3 bases from J, leaving 5 bases between. Germline V lookup: CDR1 SGHRS, CDR2 YFSETQ. CDR3 bases: TGCGCCAGCAGCTTGTGGCCCAATCAGCCCCAGCATTTT. It translates to CASSLWPNQPQHF.

This chain links TRBV6-2 or TRBV6-3 with TRBJ2-5; a possible D gene is TRBD2 (5 bases). The CDR3 runs 13 residues. The V end lost 8 bases, the J end lost 5 bases, and 15 bases lay between the germline ends. Germline CDR1 is MNHEY and CDR2 is SVGEGT. CDR3 nucleotides: TGTGCCAGCCGACATGAGGGTCGGGAGACCCAGTACTTC. Amino acid sequence: CASRHEGRETQYF.

The table lists this clonotype with a few counts. The chain is built from TRBV29-1 and TRBJ2-5; D possibly corresponds to TRBD1 (5 bases). V was clipped by 5 bases and J by 0 bases, with 10 bases between them. The CDR3 extends over 13 amino acids. From germline, CDR1 is SQVTM and CDR2 ANQGSEA. The CDR3 is CSVRDSNQETQYF. CDR3 nucleotide sequence: TGCAGCGTTCGAGACAGCAACCAAGAGACCCAGTACTTC.

This clonotype was seen only a few times. This sequence joins TRBV7-6 and TRBJ2-1; TRBD2 aligns across 13 bases. The ends lost 5 bases at V and 8 bases at J; junction bases unmatched: 3. CDR3 length: 14 amino acids. CDR1 is SGHVS, CDR2 FNYEAQ, per germline. The CDR3 loop reads CASSGLAGAHEQFF. The CDR3 DNA reads as TGTGCCAGCAGCGGACTAGCGGGAGCACATGAGCAGTTCTTC.